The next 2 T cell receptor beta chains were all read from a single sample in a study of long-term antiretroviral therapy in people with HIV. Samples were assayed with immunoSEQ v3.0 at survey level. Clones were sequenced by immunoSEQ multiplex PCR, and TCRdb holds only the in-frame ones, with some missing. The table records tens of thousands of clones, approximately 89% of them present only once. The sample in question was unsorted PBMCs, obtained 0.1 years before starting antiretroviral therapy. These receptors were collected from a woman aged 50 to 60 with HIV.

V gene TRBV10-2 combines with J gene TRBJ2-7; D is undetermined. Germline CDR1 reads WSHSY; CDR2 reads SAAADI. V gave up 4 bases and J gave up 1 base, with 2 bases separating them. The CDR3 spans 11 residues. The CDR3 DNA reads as TGCGCCAGCAGTGGTTCCTACGAGCAGTACTTC. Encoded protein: CASSGSYEQYF.

The CDR3 region is CASSQDRGVSNYGYTF. As DNA, the CDR3 is TGTGCCAGCAGCCAAGATAGGGGGGTATCTAACTATGGCTACACCTTC. The V and J genes are TRBV4-2 and TRBJ1-2, with a tentative D call TRBD1 (6 bases). Per germline, CDR1 LGHNA and CDR2 YNFKEQ. The CDR3 runs to 16 residues. V shed 0 bases and J shed 0 bases, with 11 bases lying between them.